The clone carrying this TCR beta chain was seen more than once but under ten times. In the original workflow: How many nucleated cells were present was estimated from reference gene primer amplification. Repertoires were generated with immunoSEQ multiplex PCR, while TCRdb's copy carries only in-frame clones and drops some. V and J calls and clone size are those listed in that table; D and trimming were worked out from the DNA. In the table there are around 57,000 clones, around 90% of which are singletons. Germline values: CDR1 MNHEY, CDR2 SVGAGI. The CDR3 spans 14 residues. V lost 2 bases, J lost 1 base, and 9 bases lay in between. The sample is drawn from a study of blood T cell repertoires in COVID-19. At the level of the study: The origin of the acute and convalescent COVID-19 samples was the United States, Italy and Spain.

This receptor was taken from a woman aged 80 or over with active COVID-19. V and J are TRBV6-5 and TRBJ2-7, with TRBD1 as a possible D gene (6 bases). Sequenced input: peripheral blood. The CDR3 DNA sequence: TGTGCCAGCAGTTACGGGCAGGGGTCCTACGAGCAGTACTTC. It codes for CASSYGQGSYEQYF.